This T cell receptor (beta chain) was recorded in a study of breast tumors, draining lymph nodes, adjacent tissues. Study conclusions and caveats: Data only fit, rather than demonstrated, lymph node origin of most tumor T cells. Compared with basal-like, luminal-like tumors shared significantly more repertoire with nontumor tissue.

Each CDR3 protein gets one entry after TCRdb re-called the multiplex PCR reads with MiXCR. The table records approximately 210,000 distinct CDR3 sequences, less than 45% of them present only once. This clonotype has ten or more counts. The antigen is undetermined. Trimming took 6 bases from V and 4 from J, leaving 15 bases between them. CDR1 is SNHLY, CDR2 FYNNEI, per germline. This CDR3 has 15 residues. Axillary draining lymph nodes of breast cancer patients supplied the node samples. The sample taken for sequencing was axillary lymph node tissue. This chain links TRBV2 with TRBJ1-4; D is possibly TRBD1 (6 bases). The clonotype was recovered from a female donor with breast cancer. Some clones in this sample may be carry-over from other donors' samples. CDR3 nucleotides: TGTGCCAGCAGACAGGGCACGGGCTTTAATGAAAAACTGTTTTTT. This encodes CASRQGTGFNEKLFF.